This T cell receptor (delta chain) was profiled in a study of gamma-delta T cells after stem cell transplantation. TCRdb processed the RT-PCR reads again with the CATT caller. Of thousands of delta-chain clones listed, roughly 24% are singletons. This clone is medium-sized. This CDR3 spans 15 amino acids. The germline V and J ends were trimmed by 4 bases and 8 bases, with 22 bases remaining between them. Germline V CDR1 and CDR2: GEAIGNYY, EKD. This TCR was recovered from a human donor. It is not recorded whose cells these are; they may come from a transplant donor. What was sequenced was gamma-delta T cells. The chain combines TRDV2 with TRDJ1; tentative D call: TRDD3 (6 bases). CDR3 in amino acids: CACDLVDSGVGKLIF. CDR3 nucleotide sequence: TGTGCCTGTGATCTAGTCGACTCTGGGGTGGGGAAACTCATCTTT.